This TCR beta chain was captured in a study of T cells in Graves' hyperthyroidism and ophthalmopathy. Overall study: The authors collected peripheral blood at initial diagnosis, before any treatment.

Authors of the study amplified TCR beta CDR3 regions from RNA transcripts. During a first-round RT-PCR of the TCR CDR3, the HTBI primer set was used. MiXCR was run by TCRdb on the multiplex PCR reads, yielding one entry per CDR3 protein. The sample includes approximately 490,000 distinct CDR3 sequences, under 25% of them seen just once. Ophthalmopathy in the patients scored at least 3 on Clinical Activity Score and at least 4 on NOSPECS grade, lasting under 3 months. The PBMCs were sourced from fresh peripheral blood (around 10 ml). This clonotype was detected ten times or more. The sample consisted of blood. This receptor was identified in an older woman with Graves' ophthalmopathy.

The CDR3 is CASSALHAETQYF. CDR3 nucleotide sequence: TGTGCCAGCAGCGCACTTCATGCCGAGACCCAGTACTTC. The rearrangement uses TRBV2 and TRBJ2-5; unclear D gene. The V end lost 6 bases, the J end lost 5 bases, and 13 bases lay between the germline ends. Germline V gene data show CDR1 as SNHLY and CDR2 as FYNNEI. CDR3 length: 13 amino acids.